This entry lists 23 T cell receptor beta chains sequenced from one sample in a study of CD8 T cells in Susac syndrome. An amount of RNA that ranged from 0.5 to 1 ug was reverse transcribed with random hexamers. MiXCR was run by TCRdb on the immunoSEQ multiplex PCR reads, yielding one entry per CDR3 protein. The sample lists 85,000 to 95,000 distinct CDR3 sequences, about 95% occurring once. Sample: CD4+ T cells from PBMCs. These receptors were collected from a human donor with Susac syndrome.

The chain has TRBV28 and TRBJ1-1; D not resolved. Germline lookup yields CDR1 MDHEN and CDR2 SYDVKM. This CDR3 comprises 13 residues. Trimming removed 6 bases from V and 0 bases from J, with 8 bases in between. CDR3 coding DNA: TGTGCCAGCAGGGGTGACGTGAACACTGAAGCTTTCTTT. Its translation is CASRGDVNTEAFF.

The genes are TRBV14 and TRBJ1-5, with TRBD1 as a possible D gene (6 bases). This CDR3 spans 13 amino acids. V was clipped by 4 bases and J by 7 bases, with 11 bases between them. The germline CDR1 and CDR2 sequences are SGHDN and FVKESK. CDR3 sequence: CASSLGGTQPQHF. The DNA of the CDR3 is TGTGCCAGCAGCCTTGGGGGGACACAGCCCCAGCATTTT. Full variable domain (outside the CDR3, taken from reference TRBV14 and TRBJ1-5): EAGVTQFPSHSVIEKGQTVTLRCDPISGHDNLYWYRRVMGKEIKFLLHFVKESKQDESGMPNNRFLAERTGGTYSTLKVQPAELEDSGVYFCASSLGGTQPQHFGDGTRLSIL.

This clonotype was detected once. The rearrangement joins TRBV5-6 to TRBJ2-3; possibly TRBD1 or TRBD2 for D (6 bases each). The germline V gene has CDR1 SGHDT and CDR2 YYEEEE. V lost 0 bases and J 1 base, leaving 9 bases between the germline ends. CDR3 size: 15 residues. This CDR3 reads CASSLVGGGTDTQYF. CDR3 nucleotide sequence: TGTGCCAGCAGCTTGGTGGGGGGCGGCACAGATACGCAGTATTTT.

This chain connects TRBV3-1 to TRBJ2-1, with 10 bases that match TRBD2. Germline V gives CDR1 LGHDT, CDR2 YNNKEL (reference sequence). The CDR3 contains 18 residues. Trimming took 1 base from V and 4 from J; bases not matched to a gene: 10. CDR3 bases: TGTGCCAGCAGCCAAGGGGCGGGACTAGCGACCGGGTACAATGAGCAGTTCTTC. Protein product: CASSQGAGLATGYNEQFF.

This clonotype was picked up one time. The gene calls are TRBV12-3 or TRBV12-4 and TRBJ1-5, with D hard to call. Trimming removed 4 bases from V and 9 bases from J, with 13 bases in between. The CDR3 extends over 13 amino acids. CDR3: CASSSGEVWPQHF. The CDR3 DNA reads TGTGCCAGCAGTTCTGGGGAAGTTTGGCCCCAGCATTTT.

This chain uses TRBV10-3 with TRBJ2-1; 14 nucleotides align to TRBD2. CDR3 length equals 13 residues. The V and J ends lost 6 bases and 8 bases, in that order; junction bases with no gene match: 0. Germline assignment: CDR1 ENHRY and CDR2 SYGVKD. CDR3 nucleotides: TGTGCCATCAGGACTAGCGGGGGGGATGAGCAGTTCTTC. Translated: CAIRTSGGDEQFF.

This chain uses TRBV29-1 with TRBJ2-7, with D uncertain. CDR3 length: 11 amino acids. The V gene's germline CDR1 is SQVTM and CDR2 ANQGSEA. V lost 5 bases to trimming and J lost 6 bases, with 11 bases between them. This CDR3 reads CSVTSTGEQYF. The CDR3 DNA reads TGCAGCGTTACAAGCACGGGCGAGCAGTACTTC.

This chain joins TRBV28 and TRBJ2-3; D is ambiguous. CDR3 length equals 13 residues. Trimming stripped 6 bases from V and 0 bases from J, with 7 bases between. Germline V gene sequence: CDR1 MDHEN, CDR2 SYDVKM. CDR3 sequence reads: CASRDTSTDTQYF. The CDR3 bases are TGTGCCAGCAGGGATACTAGCACAGATACGCAGTATTTT. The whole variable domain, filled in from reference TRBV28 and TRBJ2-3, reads DVKVTQSSRYLVKRTGEKVFLECVQDMDHENMFWYRQDPGLGLRLIYFSYDVKMKEKGDIPEGYSVSREKKERFSLILESASTNQTSMYLCASRDTSTDTQYFGPGTRLTVL.

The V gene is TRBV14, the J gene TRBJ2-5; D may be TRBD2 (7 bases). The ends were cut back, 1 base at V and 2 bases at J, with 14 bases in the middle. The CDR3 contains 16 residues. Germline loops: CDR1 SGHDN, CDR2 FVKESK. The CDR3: CASSQGGGGLQETQYF. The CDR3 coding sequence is TGTGCCAGCAGCCAAGGTGGCGGGGGCCTACAAGAGACCCAGTACTTC.

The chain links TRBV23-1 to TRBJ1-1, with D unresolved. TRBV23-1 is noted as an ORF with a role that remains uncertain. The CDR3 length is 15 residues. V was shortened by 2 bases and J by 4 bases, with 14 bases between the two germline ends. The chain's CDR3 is CASSQKRRGGTEAFF. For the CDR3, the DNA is TGCGCCAGCAGTCAAAAAAGGAGAGGAGGCACTGAAGCTTTCTTT.

This CDR3 reads CAWSGDSSYEQYF. DNA of the CDR3: TGTGCCTGGAGTGGAGACAGCTCCTACGAGCAGTACTTC. This chain connects TRBV30 to TRBJ2-7; weak D call: TRBD1 (5 bases). Trimming stripped 1 base from V and 0 bases from J, with 7 bases between. This CDR3 is built from 13 residues. The germline CDR1 and CDR2 sequences are GTSNPN and SVGIG (reference sequence). The whole variable domain, filled in from reference TRBV30 and TRBJ2-7, reads SQTIHQWPATLVQPVGSPLSLECTVEGTSNPNLYWYRQAAGRGLQLLFYSVGIGQISSEVPQNLSASRPQDRQFILSSKKLLLSDSGFYLCAWSGDSSYEQYFGPGTRLTVT.

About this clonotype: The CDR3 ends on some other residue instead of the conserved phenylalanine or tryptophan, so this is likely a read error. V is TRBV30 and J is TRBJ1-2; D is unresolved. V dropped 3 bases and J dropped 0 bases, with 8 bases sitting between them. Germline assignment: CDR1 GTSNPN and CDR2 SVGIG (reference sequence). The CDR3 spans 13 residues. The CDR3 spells CAWSADSNYGYTV. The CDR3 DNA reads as TGTGCCTGGAGCGCGGACTCTAACTATGGCTACACCGTC.

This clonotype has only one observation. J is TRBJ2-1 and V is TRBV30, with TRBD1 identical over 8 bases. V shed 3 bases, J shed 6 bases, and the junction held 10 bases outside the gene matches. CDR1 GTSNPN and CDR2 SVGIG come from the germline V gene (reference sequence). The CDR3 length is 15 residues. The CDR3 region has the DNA TGTGCCTGGAGCACCGGGACAGGCCAGCTCAATGAGCAGTTCTTC. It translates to CAWSTGTGQLNEQFF.

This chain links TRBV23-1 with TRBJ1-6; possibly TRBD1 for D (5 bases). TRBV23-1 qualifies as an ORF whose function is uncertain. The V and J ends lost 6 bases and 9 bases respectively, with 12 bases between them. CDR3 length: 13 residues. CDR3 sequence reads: CASRGDRGSPLHF. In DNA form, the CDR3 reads TGCGCCAGCAGGGGGGACCGAGGTTCACCCCTCCACTTT.

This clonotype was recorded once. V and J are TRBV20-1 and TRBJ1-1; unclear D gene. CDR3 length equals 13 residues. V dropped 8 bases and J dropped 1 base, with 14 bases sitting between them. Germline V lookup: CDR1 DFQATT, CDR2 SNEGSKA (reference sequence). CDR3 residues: CSPSPPKNTEAFF. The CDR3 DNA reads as TGCAGTCCCTCCCCCCCCAAGAACACTGAAGCTTTCTTT.

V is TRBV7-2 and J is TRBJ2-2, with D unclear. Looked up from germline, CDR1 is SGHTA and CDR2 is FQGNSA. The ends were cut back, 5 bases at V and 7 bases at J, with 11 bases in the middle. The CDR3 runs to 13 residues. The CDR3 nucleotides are TGTGCCAGCAGCCCCCGTCCGGACGGGGAGCTGTTTTTT. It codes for CASSPRPDGELFF.

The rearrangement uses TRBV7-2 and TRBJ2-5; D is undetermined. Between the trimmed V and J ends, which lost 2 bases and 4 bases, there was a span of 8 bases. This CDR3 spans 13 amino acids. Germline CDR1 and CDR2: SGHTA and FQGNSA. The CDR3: CASSLRTAETQYF. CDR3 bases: TGTGCCAGCAGCTTAAGGACGGCAGAGACCCAGTACTTC.

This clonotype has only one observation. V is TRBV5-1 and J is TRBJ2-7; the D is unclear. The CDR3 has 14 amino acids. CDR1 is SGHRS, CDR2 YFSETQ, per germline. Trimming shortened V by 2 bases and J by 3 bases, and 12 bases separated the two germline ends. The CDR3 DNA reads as TGCGCCAGCAGCTTTATTGGCAGAGACTACGAGCAGTACTTC. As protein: CASSFIGRDYEQYF.

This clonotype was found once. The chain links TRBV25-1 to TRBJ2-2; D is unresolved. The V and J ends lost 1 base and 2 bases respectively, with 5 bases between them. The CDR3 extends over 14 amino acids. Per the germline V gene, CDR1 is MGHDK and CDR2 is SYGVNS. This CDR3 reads CASSEWENTGELFF. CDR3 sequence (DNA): TGTGCCAGCAGTGAATGGGAAAACACCGGGGAGCTGTTTTTT.

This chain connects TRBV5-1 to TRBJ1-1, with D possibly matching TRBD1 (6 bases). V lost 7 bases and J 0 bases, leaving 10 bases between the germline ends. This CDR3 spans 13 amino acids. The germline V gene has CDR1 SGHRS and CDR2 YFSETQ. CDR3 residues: CASGGPMNTEAFF. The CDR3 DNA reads TGCGCCAGCGGGGGCCCCATGAACACTGAAGCTTTCTTT.

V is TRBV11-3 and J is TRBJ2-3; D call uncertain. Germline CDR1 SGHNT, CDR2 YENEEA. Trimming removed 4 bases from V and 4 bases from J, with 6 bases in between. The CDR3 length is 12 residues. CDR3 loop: CASSSSADTQYF. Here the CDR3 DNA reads TGTGCCAGCAGCTCCTCGGCAGATACGCAGTATTTT.

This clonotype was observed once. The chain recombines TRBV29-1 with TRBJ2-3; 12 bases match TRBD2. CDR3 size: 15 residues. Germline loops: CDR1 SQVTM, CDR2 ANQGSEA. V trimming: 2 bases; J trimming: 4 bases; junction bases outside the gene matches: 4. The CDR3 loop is CSVETSGGHPDTQYF. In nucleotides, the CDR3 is TGCAGCGTTGAAACTAGCGGGGGGCATCCAGATACGCAGTATTTT.

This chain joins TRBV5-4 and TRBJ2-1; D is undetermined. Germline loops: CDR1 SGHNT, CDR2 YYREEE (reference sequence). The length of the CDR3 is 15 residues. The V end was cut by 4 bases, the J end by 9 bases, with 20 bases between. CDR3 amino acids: CASSPPRIGVSEQFF. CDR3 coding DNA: TGTGCCAGCAGCCCCCCGAGGATTGGTGTTAGTGAGCAGTTCTTC.